This is a list of T cell receptor beta chains from one sample in a study of blood T cell repertoires in COVID-19. Generated by immunoSEQ multiplex PCR, the TCRdb table keeps only in-frame clones and is missing some. The data hold hundreds of thousands of clones, with 70% to 90% observed a single time. Source material: peripheral blood. All receptors come from a young woman with active or convalescent COVID-19. The CDR3 runs from the conserved cysteine through the conserved F or W. D genes are given only for firm matches. Clone size is not always given. Where it is, it says once, few, many or a class for expanded clones.

CDR3 length	J gene	V gene	D gene	clone size	CDR3 protein	CDR3 DNA
14	TRBJ2-5	TRBV27	TRBD1	.	CASSARQGAETQYF	TGTGCCAGCAGTGCTAGACAGGGGGCAGAGACCCAGTACTTC
14	TRBJ2-1	TRBV6-2/TRBV6-3	TRBD2	.	CASSYSSGGNEQFF	TGTGCCAGCAGTTACTCGAGCGGGGGCAATGAGCAGTTCTTC
15	TRBJ2-5	TRBV7-7	TRBD2	once	CASSPGLAGAGTQYF	TGTGCCAGCAGCCCAGGACTAGCGGGGGCGGGGACCCAGTACTTC
14	TRBJ1-6	TRBV3-1/TRBV3-2	.	.	CASSQDGNNSPLHF	TGTGCCAGCAGCCAGGACGGGAATAATTCACCCCTCCACTTT
16	TRBJ2-5	TRBV7-8	TRBD2	.	CASSLQLWGGQETQYF	TGTGCCAGCAGCCTCCAGCTGTGGGGGGGGCAAGAGACCCAGTACTTC
15	TRBJ1-2	TRBV28	TRBD1	once	CASSLGGQSTGGYTF	TGTGCCAGCAGTTTAGGGGGACAGTCGACGGGAGGCTACACCTTC
15	TRBJ1-3	TRBV11-3	TRBD1	.	CASTRRDRVGNTIYF	TGTGCCAGCACCCGCCGAGACAGGGTTGGAAACACCATATATTTT
13	TRBJ1-1	TRBV11-3	.	.	CASSLAENTEAFF	TGTGCCAGCAGCTTAGCAGAGAACACTGAAGCTTTCTTT
17	TRBJ1-6	TRBV7-2	TRBD1	.	CATPTLPGTAYNSPLHF	TGTGCCACCCCAACCCTCCCCGGGACAGCTTATAATTCACCCCTCCACTTT
13	TRBJ1-1	TRBV18	TRBD1	once	CASSPQGAVEAFF	TGTGCCAGCTCACCTCAGGGGGCAGTTGAAGCTTTCTTT
15	TRBJ1-3	TRBV6-5	TRBD1	.	CASNRDRTITNTIYF	TGTGCCAGCAACCGGGACAGGACTATCACAAACACCATATATTTT
16	TRBJ1-3	TRBV5-8	TRBD1	once	CASSSGTGGYGNTIYF	TGTGCCAGCAGTTCCGGGACAGGGGGATATGGAAACACCATATATTTT
14	TRBJ1-5	TRBV6-5	.	few	CASSLEGNNQPQHF	TGTGCCAGCAGTTTGGAGGGAAACAATCAGCCCCAGCATTTT
18	TRBJ2-3	TRBV7-2	TRBD2	.	CASSATWGASGGRDTQYF	TGTGCCAGCAGCGCGACCTGGGGGGCTAGCGGGGGTAGAGATACGCAGTATTTT
11	TRBJ1-6	TRBV5-4	TRBD1	.	CASGQGGSLHF	TGTGCCAGCGGACAGGGAGGTTCCCTCCACTTT
16	TRBJ2-1	TRBV9	.	.	CASSGVSQTIGGEQFF	TGTGCCAGCAGCGGGGTTTCGCAGACTATCGGGGGTGAGCAGTTCTTC
15	TRBJ1-1	TRBV5-4	TRBD1	.	CASSFTGAPRGEAFF	TGTGCCAGCAGCTTCACAGGGGCCCCGCGGGGTGAAGCTTTCTTT
14	TRBJ1-2	TRBV10-3	TRBD1	.	CAISATGGTYGYTF	TGTGCCATCAGTGCGACAGGGGGCACCTATGGCTACACCTTC
15	TRBJ2-1	TRBV19	TRBD1	.	CASSIAVQGVNEQFF	TGTGCCAGTAGTATTGCAGTACAGGGGGTCAATGAGCAGTTCTTC
16	TRBJ2-3	TRBV13	TRBD2	.	CASSPASGEITDTQYF	TGTGCCAGCAGCCCCGCTAGCGGGGAGATCACAGATACGCAGTATTTT
13	TRBJ1-2	TRBV6-5	TRBD1	.	CASRGDSHLSYTF	TGTGCCAGCAGAGGGGACAGCCATTTGAGCTACACCTTC
13	TRBJ1-1	TRBV29-1	.	.	CSVTGNLNTEAFF	TGCAGCGTTACAGGGAATTTGAACACTGAAGCTTTCTTT
17	TRBJ1-5	TRBV28	TRBD1	.	CASSLPGDRASNQPQHF	TGTGCCAGCAGTTTACCCGGTGACAGGGCTAGCAATCAGCCCCAGCATTTT
14	TRBJ2-3	TRBV25-1	TRBD1	.	CASSVPGGSDTQYF	TGTGCCAGCAGCGTCCCAGGGGGCTCAGATACGCAGTATTTT
16	TRBJ1-5	TRBV4-2	.	.	CASSQEGGAANQPQHF	TGTGCCAGCAGCCAAGAGGGGGGGGCGGCCAATCAGCCCCAGCATTTT
15	TRBJ1-2	TRBV4-1	TRBD1	once	CASSDRQGGDYGYTF	TGCGCCAGCAGCGACCGACAGGGGGGCGACTATGGCTACACCTTC
15	TRBJ2-1	TRBV4-1	.	.	CASSQGPQGGNEQFF	TGCGCCAGCAGCCAAGGCCCCCAGGGTGGCAATGAGCAGTTCTTC
14	TRBJ1-2	TRBV5-6	.	.	CASTTTPGSYGYTF	TGTGCCAGCACCACCACCCCAGGGTCTTATGGCTACACCTTC
15	TRBJ2-1	TRBV29-1	TRBD1	.	CSGNSGTVSYNEQFF	TGCAGCGGGAACTCCGGGACAGTCTCCTACAATGAGCAGTTCTTC
14	TRBJ1-2	TRBV2	.	few	CASSPGTNALGYTF	TGTGCCAGCAGCCCCGGGACAAATGCCCTGGGCTACACCTTC
13	TRBJ2-1	TRBV2	.	.	CASSLSVYNEQFF	TGTGCCAGCAGTCTGTCAGTATACAATGAGCAGTTCTTC
14	TRBJ1-2	TRBV9	.	.	CASSVVEAPYGYTF	TGTGCCAGCAGCGTAGTGGAGGCGCCCTATGGCTACACCTTC
14	TRBJ1-6	TRBV10-3	.	.	CAISESNQLSPLHF	TGTGCCATCAGTGAGTCGAACCAACTATCACCCCTCCACTTT
14	TRBJ1-1	TRBV5-1	TRBD1	.	CASSQDRVNTEAFF	TGCGCCAGCAGCCAGGACAGGGTGAACACTGAAGCTTTCTTT
15	TRBJ2-3	TRBV7-9	TRBD2	.	CASSQTSAHTDTQYF	TGTGCCAGCAGCCAGACTAGCGCTCACACAGATACGCAGTATTTT
16	TRBJ2-7	TRBV7-8	TRBD2	few	CASSLGGRGRSGEQYF	TGTGCCAGCAGCTTAGGCGGCCGCGGGAGGTCGGGAGAGCAGTACTTC
14	TRBJ1-1	TRBV19	TRBD1	.	CASSQTRGTTEAFF	TGTGCCAGTAGTCAAACCAGGGGGACCACTGAAGCTTTCTTT
17	TRBJ1-1	TRBV13	.	.	CASSLEIGGSLNTEAFF	TGTGCCAGCAGCTTGGAAATAGGGGGTTCATTGAACACTGAAGCTTTCTTT
14	TRBJ2-7	TRBV11-2	.	.	CASSLDEVYYEQYF	TGTGCCAGCAGCTTAGATGAGGTATACTACGAGCAGTACTTC
13	TRBJ2-5	TRBV10-3	.	.	CAIRDGGGETQYF	TGTGCCATCAGGGACGGGGGTGGAGAGACCCAGTACTTC
13	TRBJ1-2	TRBV7-2	TRBD1	.	CASSWGQLYGYTF	TGTGCCAGCAGCTGGGGACAGCTCTATGGCTACACCTTC
15	TRBJ1-5	TRBV4-2	TRBD1	.	CASSRNQGADQPQHF	TGTGCCAGCAGCCGCAACCAGGGGGCGGATCAGCCCCAGCATTTT
19	TRBJ1-6	TRBV18	TRBD1	.	CASSPSGTGASSYNSPLHF	TGTGCCAGCTCACCCTCAGGGACAGGCGCCAGCTCCTATAATTCACCCCTCCACTTT
13	TRBJ1-2	TRBV14	.	few	CASSQDRGYGYTF	TGTGCCAGCAGCCAAGATCGGGGCTATGGCTACACCTTC
14	TRBJ1-2	TRBV3-1/TRBV3-2	TRBD1	.	CASSQDRGNYGYTF	TGTGCCAGCAGCCAAGACAGGGGGAACTATGGCTACACCTTC
18	TRBJ1-2	TRBV20-1	.	.	CSASFVVIPAFNNYGYTF	TGCAGTGCTAGTTTCGTAGTAATCCCCGCATTTAATAACTATGGCTACACCTTC
14	TRBJ1-2	TRBV6-5	TRBD1	once	CASTSQQGKGGYTF	TGTGCCAGCACCTCTCAACAGGGGAAGGGTGGCTACACCTTC
16	TRBJ1-5	TRBV7-2	.	.	CASSLASLFIDQPQHF	TGTGCCAGCAGCTTAGCATCCCTTTTTATTGATCAGCCCCAGCATTTT
11	TRBJ1-2	TRBV20-1	.	.	CSAREDRGYTF	TGCAGTGCTAGAGAGGACAGAGGCTACACCTTC
16	TRBJ1-2	TRBV7-6	TRBD1	.	CASSLTGARGNYGYTF	TGTGCCAGCAGCTTAACTGGGGCCAGGGGGAACTATGGCTACACCTTC
14	TRBJ1-3	TRBV30	.	.	CAWRTTGPGNTIYF	TGTGCCTGGAGGACCACAGGGCCCGGAAACACCATATATTTT
17	TRBJ2-5	TRBV15	TRBD2	once	CATSRLGTSAIQETQYF	TGTGCCACCAGCAGATTGGGGACTAGCGCAATTCAAGAGACCCAGTACTTC
16	TRBJ2-1	TRBV4-1	TRBD2	.	CASSPLRTSVGDEQFF	TGCGCCAGCAGCCCCCTCAGGACTAGCGTGGGTGATGAGCAGTTCTTC
16	TRBJ2-1	TRBV5-1	TRBD2	.	CASSSIGVSGVNEQFF	TGCGCCAGCAGCTCTATTGGAGTTAGCGGGGTCAATGAGCAGTTCTTC
17	TRBJ2-5	TRBV25-1	TRBD2	.	CASSPRVGAGGRETQYF	TGTGCCAGCAGCCCGCGGGTTGGAGCGGGAGGTCGGGAGACCCAGTACTTC
16	TRBJ1-1	TRBV6-2/TRBV6-3	.	once	CASSFLGGLRDTEAFF	TGTGCCAGCAGTTTCCTGGGGGGGTTACGGGACACTGAAGCTTTCTTT